In its sample, the clone carrying this T cell receptor beta chain was seen many times. Its antigen remains unidentified. This CDR3 spans 13 amino acids. V was pared by 1 base and J by 4 bases, with 7 bases between. Germline loops: CDR1 SGHTA, CDR2 FQGTGA. The CDR3 regions of TCR beta were amplified from RNA transcripts. TCR CDR3 underwent first-round RT-PCR with the HTBI primer set. TCRdb independently ran MiXCR on the multiplex PCR reads; one entry per CDR3 protein. The sample contains some 460,000 distinct CDR3 sequences, about 15% of which appear only once. This specimen belongs to a study of T cells in Graves' hyperthyroidism and ophthalmopathy. Broader study findings: Blood also showed most of the thyroid clonotypes that were expanded above 0.001.

Diagnostic decisions used clinical symptoms, serum thyroxine and TRAb, thyroid ultrasound and orbital computed tomography. The TCR sequence derives from a woman between 18 and 29 years old with Graves' hyperthyroidism. The V gene is TRBV7-3, the J gene TRBJ2-5; D possibly uses TRBD1 or TRBD2 (5 bases each). Sequencing input: blood. CDR3 sequence: CASSLKGTETQYF. CDR3 DNA: TGTGCCAGCAGCTTAAAAGGGACAGAGACCCAGTACTTC.